Listed below are T cell receptor beta chains from one sample, sequenced in a study of cytomegalovirus exposure and HLA in healthy donors. Profiled with immunoSEQ multiplex PCR; TCRdb holds only in-frame clones, not every one. The table shows about 130,000 clones, with roughly 86% occurring only once. Sample: PBMCs. The receptors originated from a man aged 25 to 45 in good health and CMV-seronegative. CDR3s include the opening cysteine and the closing phenylalanine or tryptophan.

CDR3 protein: CASSLTGYYEQYF
J gene: TRBJ2-7
CDR3 length: 13
V gene: TRBV7-9

CDR3 protein: CASSYSTALYGYTF
J gene: TRBJ1-2
CDR3 length: 14
V gene: TRBV6-6

CDR3 protein: CAISEGWGLNEQFF
J gene: TRBJ2-1
CDR3 length: 14
V gene: TRBV10-3

CDR3 protein: CATSRGGPAVETQYF
J gene: TRBJ2-5
CDR3 length: 15
V gene: TRBV15

CDR3 protein: CASSYATGQGGYGYTF
J gene: TRBJ1-2
CDR3 length: 16
V gene: TRBV6-5

CDR3 protein: CASSLPRDREPLHF
J gene: TRBJ1-6
CDR3 length: 14
V gene: TRBV5-8

CDR3 protein: CASSLGRQPQHF
J gene: TRBJ1-5
CDR3 length: 12
V gene: TRBV19

CDR3 protein: CASSRGTISPLHF
J gene: TRBJ1-6
CDR3 length: 13
V gene: TRBV4-2

CDR3 protein: CASGAFNEQYF
J gene: TRBJ2-7
CDR3 length: 11
V gene: TRBV28

CDR3 protein: CASSPGTSVETQYF
J gene: TRBJ2-5
CDR3 length: 14
V gene: TRBV18

CDR3 protein: CASSTQGVGGYTF
J gene: TRBJ1-2
CDR3 length: 13
V gene: TRBV5-1

CDR3 protein: CASSEWGQGLANYGYTF
J gene: TRBJ1-2
CDR3 length: 17
V gene: TRBV2

CDR3 protein: CASSFARVNTGELFF
J gene: TRBJ2-2
CDR3 length: 15
V gene: TRBV28

CDR3 protein: CASSPSGGRSYNEQFF
J gene: TRBJ2-1
CDR3 length: 16
V gene: TRBV6-4